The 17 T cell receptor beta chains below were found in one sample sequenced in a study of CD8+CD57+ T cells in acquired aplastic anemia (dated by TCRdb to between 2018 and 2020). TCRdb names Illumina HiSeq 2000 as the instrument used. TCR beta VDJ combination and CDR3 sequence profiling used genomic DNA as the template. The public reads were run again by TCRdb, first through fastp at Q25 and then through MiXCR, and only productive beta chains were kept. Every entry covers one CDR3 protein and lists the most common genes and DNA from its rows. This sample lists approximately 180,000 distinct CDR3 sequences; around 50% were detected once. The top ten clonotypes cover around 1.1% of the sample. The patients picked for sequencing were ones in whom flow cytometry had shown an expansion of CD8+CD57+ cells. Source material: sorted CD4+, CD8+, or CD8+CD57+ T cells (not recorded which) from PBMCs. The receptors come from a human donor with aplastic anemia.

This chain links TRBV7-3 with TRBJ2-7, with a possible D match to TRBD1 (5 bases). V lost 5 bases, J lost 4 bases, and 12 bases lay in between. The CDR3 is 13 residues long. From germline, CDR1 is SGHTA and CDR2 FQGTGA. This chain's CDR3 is CASSGWGPYEQYF. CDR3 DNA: TGTGCCAGCAGCGGTTGGGGCCCTTACGAGCAGTACTTC.

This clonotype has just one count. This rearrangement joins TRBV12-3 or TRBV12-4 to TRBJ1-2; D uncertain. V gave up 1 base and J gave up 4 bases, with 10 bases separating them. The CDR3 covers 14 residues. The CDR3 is CASSLGRVVYGYTF. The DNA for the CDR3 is TGTGCCAGCAGTTTAGGGAGAGTGGTCTATGGCTACACCTTC.

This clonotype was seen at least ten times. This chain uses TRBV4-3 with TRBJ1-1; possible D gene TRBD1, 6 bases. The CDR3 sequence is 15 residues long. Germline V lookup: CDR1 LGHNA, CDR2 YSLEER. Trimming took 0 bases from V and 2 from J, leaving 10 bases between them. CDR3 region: CASSQDLGANTEAFF. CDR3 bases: TGCGCCAGCAGCCAAGATTTGGGGGCCAACACTGAAGCTTTCTTT.

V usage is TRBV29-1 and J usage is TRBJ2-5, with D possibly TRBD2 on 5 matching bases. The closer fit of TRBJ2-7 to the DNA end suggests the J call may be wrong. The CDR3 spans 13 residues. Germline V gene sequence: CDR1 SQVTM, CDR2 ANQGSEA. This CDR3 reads CSARKSGEGEQYF. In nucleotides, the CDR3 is TGCAGCGCACGCAAATCAGGTGAGGGCGAGCAGTACTTC.

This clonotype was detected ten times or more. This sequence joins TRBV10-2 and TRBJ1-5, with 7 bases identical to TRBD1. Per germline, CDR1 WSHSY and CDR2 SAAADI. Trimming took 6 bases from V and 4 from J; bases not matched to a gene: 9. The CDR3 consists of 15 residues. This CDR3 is CASRKQGRGNQPQHF. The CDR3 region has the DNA TGCGCCAGCAGGAAACAGGGGAGAGGGAATCAGCCCCAGCATTTT.

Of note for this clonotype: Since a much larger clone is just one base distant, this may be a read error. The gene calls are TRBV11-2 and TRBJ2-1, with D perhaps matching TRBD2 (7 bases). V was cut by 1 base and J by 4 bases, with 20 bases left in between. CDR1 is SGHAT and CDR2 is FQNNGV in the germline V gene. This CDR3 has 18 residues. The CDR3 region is CASSLVAGAPSVYNEQFF. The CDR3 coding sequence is TGTGCCAGCAGCTTAGTGGCGGGGGCTCCCAGCGTATACAATGAGCAGTTCTTC.

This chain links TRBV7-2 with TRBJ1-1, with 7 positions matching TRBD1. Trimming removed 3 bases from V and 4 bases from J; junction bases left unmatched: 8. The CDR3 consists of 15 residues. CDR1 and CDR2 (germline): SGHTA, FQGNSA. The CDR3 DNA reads TGTGCCAGCAGCTTTCATTCAGGGGGGGTCACTGAAGCTTTCTTT. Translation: CASSFHSGGVTEAFF.

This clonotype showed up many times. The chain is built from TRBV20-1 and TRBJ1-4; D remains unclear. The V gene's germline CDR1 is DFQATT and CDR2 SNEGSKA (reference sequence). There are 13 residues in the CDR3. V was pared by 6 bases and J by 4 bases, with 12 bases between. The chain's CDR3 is CSARRRVNEKLFF. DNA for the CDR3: TGCAGTGCCCGACGGAGGGTTAATGAAAAACTGTTTTTT.

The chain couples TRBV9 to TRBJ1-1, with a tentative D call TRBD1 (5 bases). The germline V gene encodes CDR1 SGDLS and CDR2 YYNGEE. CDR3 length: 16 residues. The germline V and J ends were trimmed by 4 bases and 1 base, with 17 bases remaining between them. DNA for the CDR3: TGTGCCAGCAGCCCAACTGGGGGGACCGAGAACACTGAAGCTTTCTTT. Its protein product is CASSPTGGTENTEAFF.

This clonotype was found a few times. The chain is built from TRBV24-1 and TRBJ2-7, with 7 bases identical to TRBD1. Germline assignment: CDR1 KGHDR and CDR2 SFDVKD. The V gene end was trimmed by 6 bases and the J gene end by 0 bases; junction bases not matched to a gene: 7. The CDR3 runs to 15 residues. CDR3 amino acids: CATSSGTASSYEQYF. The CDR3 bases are TGTGCCACCAGTTCCGGGACAGCAAGCTCCTACGAGCAGTACTTC.

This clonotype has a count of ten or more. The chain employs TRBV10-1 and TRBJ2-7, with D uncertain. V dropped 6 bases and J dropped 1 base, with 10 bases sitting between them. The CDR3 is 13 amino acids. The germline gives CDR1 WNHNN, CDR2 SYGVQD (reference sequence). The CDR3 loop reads CASSPGNSYEQYF. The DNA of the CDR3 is TGCGCCAGCAGCCCTGGGAATTCCTACGAGCAGTACTTC.

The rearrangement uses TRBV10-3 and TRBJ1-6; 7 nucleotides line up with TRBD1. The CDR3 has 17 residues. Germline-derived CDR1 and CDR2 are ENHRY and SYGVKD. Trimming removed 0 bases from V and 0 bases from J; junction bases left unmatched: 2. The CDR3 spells CAISESAGGSYNSPLHF. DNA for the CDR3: TGTGCCATCAGTGAGTCGGCAGGGGGCTCCTATAATTCACCCCTCCACTTT.

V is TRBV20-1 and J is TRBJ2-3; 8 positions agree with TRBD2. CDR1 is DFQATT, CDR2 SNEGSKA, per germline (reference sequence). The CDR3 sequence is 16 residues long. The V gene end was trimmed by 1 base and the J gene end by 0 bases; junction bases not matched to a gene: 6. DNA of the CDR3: TGCAGTGCTAGAGTGGGACTAGGCGGTAGCACAGATACGCAGTATTTT. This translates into CSARVGLGGSTDTQYF.

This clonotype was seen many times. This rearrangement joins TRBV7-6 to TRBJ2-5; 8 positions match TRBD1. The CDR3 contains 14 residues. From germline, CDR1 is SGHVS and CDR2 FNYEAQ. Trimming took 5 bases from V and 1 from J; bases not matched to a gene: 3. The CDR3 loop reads CASSKDRGQETQYF. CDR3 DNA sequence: TGTGCCAGCAGCAAAGACAGGGGCCAAGAGACCCAGTACTTC.

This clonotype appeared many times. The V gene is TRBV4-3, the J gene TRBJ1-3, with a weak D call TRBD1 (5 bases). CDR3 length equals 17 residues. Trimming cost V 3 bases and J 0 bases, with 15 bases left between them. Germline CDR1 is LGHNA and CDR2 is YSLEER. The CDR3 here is CASSQTVGASSGNTIYF. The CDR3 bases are TGCGCCAGCAGCCAGACCGTCGGGGCGAGCTCTGGAAACACCATATATTTT.

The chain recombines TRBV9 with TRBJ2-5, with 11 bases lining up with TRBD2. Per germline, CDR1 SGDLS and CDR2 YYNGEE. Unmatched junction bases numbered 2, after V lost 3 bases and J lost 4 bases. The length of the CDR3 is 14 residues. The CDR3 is CASSATSGGETQYF. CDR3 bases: TGTGCCAGCAGCGCAACTAGCGGGGGAGAGACCCAGTACTTC. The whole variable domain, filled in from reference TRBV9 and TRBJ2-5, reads DSGVTQTPKHLITATGQRVTLRCSPRSGDLSVYWYQQSLDQGLQFLIQYYNGEERAKGNILERFSAQQFPDLHSELNLSSLELGDSALYFCASSATSGGETQYFGPGTRLLVL.

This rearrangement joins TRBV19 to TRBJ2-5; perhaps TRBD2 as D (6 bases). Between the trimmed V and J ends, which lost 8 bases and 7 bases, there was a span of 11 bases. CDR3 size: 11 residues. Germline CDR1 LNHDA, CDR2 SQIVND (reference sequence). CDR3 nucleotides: TGTGCCAGTGGCGGGATGAGGACCCAGTACTTC. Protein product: CASGGMRTQYF.